The clone carrying this TCR beta chain was observed many times. The sample belongs to a study of regulatory T cells in long-lasting Graves disease. CDR1 is SGHTA and CDR2 is FQGNSA in the germline V gene. This CDR3 spans 15 amino acids. The V and J ends lost 0 bases and 10 bases respectively, with 13 bases between them. CDR3-region Arm-PCR and iRepertoire HTBI primers produced the TCR beta libraries. TCRdb redid the calling of the multiplex PCR reads with MiXCR, one entry per CDR3 protein. This table has approximately 400,000 distinct CDR3 sequences, roughly 20% appearing once. Described time point: persistent/refractory GD, antithyroid drugs over 5 years with positive TRAb. The TCR library used RNA extracted from PBMCs.

Material: peripheral blood mononuclear cells (PBMCs), obtained when the disease was refractory, from a patient treated with antithyroid drugs. This receptor was identified in a female donor with Graves disease. The J gene is TRBJ1-6, the V gene TRBV7-2, with D hard to call. The CDR3 protein is CASSLALTAESPLHF. In DNA, the CDR3 is TGTGCCAGCAGCTTAGCCCTCACAGCCGAGTCACCCCTCCACTTT.